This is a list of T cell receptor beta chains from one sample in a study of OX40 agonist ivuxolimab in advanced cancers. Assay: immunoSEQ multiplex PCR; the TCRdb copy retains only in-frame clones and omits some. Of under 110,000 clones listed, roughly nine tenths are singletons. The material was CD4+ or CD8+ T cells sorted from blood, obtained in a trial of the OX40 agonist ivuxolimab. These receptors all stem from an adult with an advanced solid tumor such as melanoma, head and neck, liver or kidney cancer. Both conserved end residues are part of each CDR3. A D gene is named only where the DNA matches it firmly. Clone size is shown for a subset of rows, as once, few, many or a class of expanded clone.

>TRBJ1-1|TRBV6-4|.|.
TGTGCCAGTTCTACCGACGCGAACACTGAAGCTTTCTTT
CASSTDANTEAFF
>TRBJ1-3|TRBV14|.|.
TGTGCCAGCAGCCGTGGGGGACACTCTGGAAACACCATATATTTT
CASSRGGHSGNTIYF
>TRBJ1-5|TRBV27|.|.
TGTGCCAGCTCCACCGGGCGGGGAGTTAGCAATCAGCCCCAGCATTTT
CASSTGRGVSNQPQHF
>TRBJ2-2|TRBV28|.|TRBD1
TGTGCCAGCAGTTTATTAACAGGGGGCTTCACCGGGGAGCTGTTTTTT
CASSLLTGGFTGELFF
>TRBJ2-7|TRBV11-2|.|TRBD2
TGTGCCAGCAGCGTGACTAGCGGAGCCTACGAGCAGTACTTC
CASSVTSGAYEQYF
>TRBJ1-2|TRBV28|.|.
TGTGCCAGCATCCAGGGCGGTCCTAACTATGGCTACACCTTC
CASIQGGPNYGYTF
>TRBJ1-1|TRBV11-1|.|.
TGTGCCAGCAACCCCCGGGGGGCTCAGAACACTGAAGCTTTCTTT
CASNPRGAQNTEAFF
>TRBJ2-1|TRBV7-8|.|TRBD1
TGTGCCAGCAGCTTAGTCGGACAGGGGGAAAATGAGCAGTTCTTC
CASSLVGQGENEQFF
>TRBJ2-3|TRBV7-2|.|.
TGTGCCAGCAGCTTATATCCGCCCGGGACTCGGGACGCAGATACGCAGTATTTT
CASSLYPPGTRDADTQYF
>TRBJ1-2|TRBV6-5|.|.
TGTGCCAGCAGGGTGATCGACCGAAGCTATGGCTACACCTTC
CASRVIDRSYGYTF
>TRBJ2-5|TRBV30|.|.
TGTGCCTGGAGTGATGGGGCTAGAAAGACCCAGTACTTC
CAWSDGARKTQYF
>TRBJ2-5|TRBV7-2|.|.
TGTGCCAGCAGTCCTACCCTAGCGATGGAGACCCAGTACTTC
CASSPTLAMETQYF
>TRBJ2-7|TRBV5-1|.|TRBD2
TGCGCCAGCAGCTGGGCGGGAGGGCCCCAGAGCGAGCAGTACTTC
CASSWAGGPQSEQYF
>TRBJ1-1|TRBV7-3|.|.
TGTGCCAGCAGTTTAGTGAACACTGAAGCTTTCTTT
CASSLVNTEAFF
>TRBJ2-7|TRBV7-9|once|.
TGTGCCAGTTCTCTTACGAGAGGGAACTACGAGCAGTACTTC
CASSLTRGNYEQYF
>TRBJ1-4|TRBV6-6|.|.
TGTGCCAGCAGTTACTTGGGGGTAACTAATGAAAAACTGTTTTTT
CASSYLGVTNEKLFF
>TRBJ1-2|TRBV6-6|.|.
TGTGCCAGCAGGGCCCCTTTGGAAGAGGGCGGCGGCTACACCTTC
CASRAPLEEGGGYTF
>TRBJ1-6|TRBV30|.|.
TGTGCCTGGAGTGTTCAAAATAATTCACCCCTCCACTTT
CAWSVQNNSPLHF
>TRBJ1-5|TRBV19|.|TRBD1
TGTGCCAGTAGTATCGGGACAGGGCCCAATCAGCCCCAGCATTTT
CASSIGTGPNQPQHF
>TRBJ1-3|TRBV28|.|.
TGTGCCAGCAGCCCATCCCACAGCTCTGGAAACACCATATATTTT
CASSPSHSSGNTIYF
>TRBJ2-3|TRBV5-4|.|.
TGTGCCAGCAGCTCGCGCCTGGGCACAGATACGCAGTATTTT
CASSSRLGTDTQYF
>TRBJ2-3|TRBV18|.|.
TGTGCCAGCTCACCAGTGAGGGGAGGCACAGATACGCAGTATTTT
CASSPVRGGTDTQYF
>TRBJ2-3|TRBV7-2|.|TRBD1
TGTGCCAGCAGCTCTGATACTAGGGACAGGAAGGGTACGCAGTATTTT
CASSSDTRDRKGTQYF
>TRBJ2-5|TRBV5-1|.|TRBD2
TGCGCCAGCAGCTTGGGGGGACTAAGTAAAGAGACCCAGTACTTC
CASSLGGLSKETQYF
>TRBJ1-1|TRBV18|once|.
TGTGCCAGCTCAGGACAGAACACTGAAGCTTTCTTT
CASSGQNTEAFF
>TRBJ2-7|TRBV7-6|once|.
TGTGCCAGCAGCTTAGATTATTCCTACGAGCAGTACTTC
CASSLDYSYEQYF
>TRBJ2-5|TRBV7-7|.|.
TGTGCCAGCAGCTTATTTGGGGGCGAGACCCAGTACTTC
CASSLFGGETQYF
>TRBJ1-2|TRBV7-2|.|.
TGTGCCAGCAGCCCGGACGGAGAACTAGGCTACACCTTC
CASSPDGELGYTF
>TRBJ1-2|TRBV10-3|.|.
TGTGCCATCAGTGAGGCCCCTAACTATGGCTACACCTTC
CAISEAPNYGYTF
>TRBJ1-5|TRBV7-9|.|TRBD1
TGTGCCAGCAGCTTACAGGGGGCCAGCAATCAGCCCCAGCATTTT
CASSLQGASNQPQHF
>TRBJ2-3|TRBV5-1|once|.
TGCGCCAGCAGCCCCTACCCTAGCACAGATACGCAGTATTTT
CASSPYPSTDTQYF
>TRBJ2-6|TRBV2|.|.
TGTGCCAGCAGTTTTTTAGATTCCGATACAAATCGGGCCAACGTCCTGACTTTC
CASSFLDSDTNRANVLTF
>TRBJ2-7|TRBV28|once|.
TGTGCCAGCAGGGCCGGAAAGACCGGCGAGCAGTACTTC
CASRAGKTGEQYF
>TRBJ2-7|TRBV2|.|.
TGTGCCAGCAGGGTCGTGTCCTACGAGCAGTACTTC
CASRVVSYEQYF
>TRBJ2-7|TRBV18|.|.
TGTGCCAGCTCTCTCAGGGATTCCTACGAGCAGTACTTC
CASSLRDSYEQYF
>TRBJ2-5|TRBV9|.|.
TGTGCCAGCAGCGTAGTGGCAGGGGCAGAGACCCAGTACTTC
CASSVVAGAETQYF
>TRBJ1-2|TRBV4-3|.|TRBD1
TGCGCCAGCAGCCAAGATTGGCCGGTCGGGACAGGGACGGGGGGCTACACCTTC
CASSQDWPVGTGTGGYTF
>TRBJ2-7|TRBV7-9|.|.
TGTGCCAGCAGCCCGCGACAGGATTCCTACGAGCAGTACTTC
CASSPRQDSYEQYF
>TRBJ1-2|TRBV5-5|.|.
TGTGCCAGCAGCTTGGATCCGGGGCGAAGCGGCTACACCTTC
CASSLDPGRSGYTF
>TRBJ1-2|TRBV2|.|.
TGTGCCAGCATGAGGAGGATAATCGACTATGGCTACACCTTC
CASMRRIIDYGYTF
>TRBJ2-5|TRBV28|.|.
TGTGCCAGCAGTATAGGGGGACGTCTGCAAGAGACCCAGTACTTC
CASSIGGRLQETQYF
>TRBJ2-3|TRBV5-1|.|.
TGCGCCAGCAGCGGGGGACACGGTAGCACAGATACGCAGTATTTT
CASSGGHGSTDTQYF
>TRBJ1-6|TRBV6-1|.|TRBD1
TGTGCCAGCAGTCCGGGGGGGACAGGGGGCATACTACTCCACTTT
CASSPGGTGGILLHF
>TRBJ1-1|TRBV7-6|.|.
TGTGCCAGCCAAGGGACGGTGAACACTGAAGCTTTCTTT
CASQGTVNTEAFF
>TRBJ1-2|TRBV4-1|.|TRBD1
TGCGCCAGCAGCCAAGATGGGGACAGGGGGGACTATGGCTACACCTTC
CASSQDGDRGDYGYTF
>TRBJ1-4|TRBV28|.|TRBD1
TGTGCCAGCAGTTTGCAGGGGGCAGTGAATGAAAAACTGTTTTTT
CASSLQGAVNEKLFF
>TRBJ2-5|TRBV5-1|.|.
TGCGCCAGCAGTTCTGGCGGGACAAATTTCGGAGAGACCCAGTACTTC
CASSSGGTNFGETQYF
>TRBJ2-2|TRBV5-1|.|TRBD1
TGCGCCAGCAGCGGAGACGACAGGGCGGCCGGGGAGCTGTTTTTT
CASSGDDRAAGELFF
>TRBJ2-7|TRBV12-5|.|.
TGTGCTAGTGCCCCCCAGAGTGGGGGCTCCTACGAGCAGTACTTC
CASAPQSGGSYEQYF
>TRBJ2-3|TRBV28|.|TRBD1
TGTGCCAGCACCCAACCCGGGACAGGACCCACAGATACGCAGTATTTT
CASTQPGTGPTDTQYF
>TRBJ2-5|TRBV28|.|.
TGTGCCAGCAGAGAGGGGGGAGGCCAAGAGACCCAGTACTTC
CASREGGGQETQYF
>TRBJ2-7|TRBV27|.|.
TGTGCCCCCATCGGAGAGGAGCAGTACTTC
CAPIGEEQYF
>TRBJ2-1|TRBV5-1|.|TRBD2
TGCGCCAGCAGCTTGTCACTAGCGGGGGACTACAATGAGCAGTTCTTC
CASSLSLAGDYNEQFF
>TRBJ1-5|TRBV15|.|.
TGTGCCACCAGCAGAGGTGGGGGAATAAGGCATCAGCCCCAGCATTTT
CATSRGGGIRHQPQHF